The sequence of this T cell receptor (beta chain) was determined in a study of Ad26.COV2.S vaccination and SARS-CoV-2 variants. Study background: Once or twice, 56 days apart, Ad26.COV2.S was delivered intramuscularly. Study-wide points: People who got the vaccine or the placebo had similar non-spike TCR breadth. The analyses of TCR breadth and depth may have understated the size of total T cell responses.

Concerning this clone itself: Its antigen is currently unknown.

Trimming removed 6 bases at V and 5 bases at J, with 16 bases between. The length of the CDR3 is 15 residues. Germline assignment: CDR1 MNHEY and CDR2 SVGEGT. Treatment denoted: some 20 received Ad26.COV2.S at low or high dose, single or two shots; 5 received placebo; per-sample allocation not given. Sampling was done on day 63 after the first vaccine or placebo injection. Spike of the Wuhan-strain SARS-CoV-2 was expressed by an Ad26 vector, which formed the vaccine. Method: immunoSEQ multiplex PCR; TCRdb's copy keeps in-frame clones and lacks some. The data contain about 350,000 clones, approximately 86% of them seen just once; the ten biggest clones take up around 10%.

The source was peripheral blood, collected in a trial of Ad26.COV2.S vaccine versus placebo. V and J are TRBV6-2 or TRBV6-3 and TRBJ1-4, with D maybe TRBD1 (6 bases). The receptor was derived from a person aged 18-65 years who received the Ad26.COV2.S COVID-19 vaccine or a placebo. Here the CDR3 DNA reads TGTGCCAGCAGGCCTACAGGGACCCGAAATGAAAAACTGTTTTTT. It translates to CASRPTGTRNEKLFF.